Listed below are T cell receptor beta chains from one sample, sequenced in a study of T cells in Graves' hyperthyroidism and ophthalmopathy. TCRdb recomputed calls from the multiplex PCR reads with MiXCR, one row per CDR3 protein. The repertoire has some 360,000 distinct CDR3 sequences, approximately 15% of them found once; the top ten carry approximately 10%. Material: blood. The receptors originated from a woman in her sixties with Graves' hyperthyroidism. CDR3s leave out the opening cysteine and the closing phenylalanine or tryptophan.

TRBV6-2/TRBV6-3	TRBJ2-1	ASSDSGTSGMYNEQF
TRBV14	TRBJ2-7	ASSQFGYEQY
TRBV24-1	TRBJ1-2	ATSDSQGGYGYT
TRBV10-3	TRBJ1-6	AIGVGGHSPLH
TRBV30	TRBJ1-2	AHHRGSSGYT
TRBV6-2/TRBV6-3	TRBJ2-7	ASSYVGVRSYEQY
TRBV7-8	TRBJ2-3	ASSLVPRPGTDTQY
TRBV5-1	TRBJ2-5	ASSLGTPEETQY
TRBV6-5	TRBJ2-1	ASSYGTRASNEQF
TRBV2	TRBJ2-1	ASITGTSEGTSNEQF
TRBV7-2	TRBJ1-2	ASSLDHRGTYGYT
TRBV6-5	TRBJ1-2	ASSYGEFYGYT
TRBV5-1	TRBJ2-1	ASSVPTSGSADEQF
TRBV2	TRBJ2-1	ASSEARLAGGPGQF
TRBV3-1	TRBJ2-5	ASSPPGTSRETQY
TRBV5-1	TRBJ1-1	ASRFLQGVNTEAF
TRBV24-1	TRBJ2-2	ACSATTGGFTGELF
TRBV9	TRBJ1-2	ASSRVLANYGYT
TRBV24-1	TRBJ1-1	ATSEGTGGTEAF
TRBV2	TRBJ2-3	ASSERGRRADTQY
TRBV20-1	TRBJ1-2	SARRQYYGYT
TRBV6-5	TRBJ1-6	ASSYLTGDNSPLH
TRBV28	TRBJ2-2	ASSLLGVKRRTGELF
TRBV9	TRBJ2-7	ASSVGPGQSYEQY
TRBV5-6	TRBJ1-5	ASSVSVSNQPQH
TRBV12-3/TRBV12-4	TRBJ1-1	ASSSSNLMNTEAF
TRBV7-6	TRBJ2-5	ASSLRQGPRETQY
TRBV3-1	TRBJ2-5	ASGRALYGTSVQETQY
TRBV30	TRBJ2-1	AWSQGADEQF
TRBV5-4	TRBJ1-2	ASSLDITNYGYT
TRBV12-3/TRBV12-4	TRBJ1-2	ASSFLTGGFYGYT
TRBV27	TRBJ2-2	ASSFYRSANTGELF
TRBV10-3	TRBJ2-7	AARGQQGSWEQY
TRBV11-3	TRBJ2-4	ASSYLQSGQNIQY
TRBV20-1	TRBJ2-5	SARDMAGVLAPQETQY
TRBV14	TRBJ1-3	ASSQQTQSGNTIY
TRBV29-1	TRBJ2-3	SVDGLAGGTQY